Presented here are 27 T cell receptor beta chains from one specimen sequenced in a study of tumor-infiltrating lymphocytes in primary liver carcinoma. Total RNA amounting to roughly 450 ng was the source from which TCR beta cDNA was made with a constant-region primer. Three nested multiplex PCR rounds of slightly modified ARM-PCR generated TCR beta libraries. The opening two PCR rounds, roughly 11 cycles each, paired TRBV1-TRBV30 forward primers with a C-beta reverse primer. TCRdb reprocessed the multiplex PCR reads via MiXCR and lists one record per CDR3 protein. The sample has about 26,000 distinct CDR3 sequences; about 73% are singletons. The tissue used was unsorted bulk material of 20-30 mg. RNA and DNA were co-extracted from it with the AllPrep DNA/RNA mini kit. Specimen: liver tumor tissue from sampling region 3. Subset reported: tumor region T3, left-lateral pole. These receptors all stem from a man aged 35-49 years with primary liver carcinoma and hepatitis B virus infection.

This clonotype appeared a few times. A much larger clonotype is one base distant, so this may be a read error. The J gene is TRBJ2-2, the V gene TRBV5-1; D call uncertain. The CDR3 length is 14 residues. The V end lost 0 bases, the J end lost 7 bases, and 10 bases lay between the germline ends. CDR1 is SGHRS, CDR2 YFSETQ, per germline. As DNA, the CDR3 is TGCGCCAGCAGCTTGGCCGAGAGACTCGGGGAGCTGTTTTTT. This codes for CASSLAERLGELFF.

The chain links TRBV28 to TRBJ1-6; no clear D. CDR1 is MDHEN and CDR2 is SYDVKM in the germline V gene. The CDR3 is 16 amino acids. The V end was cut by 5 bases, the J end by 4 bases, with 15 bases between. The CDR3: CASSPILGMYNSPLHF. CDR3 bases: TGTGCCAGCAGTCCCATTCTGGGAATGTATAATTCACCCCTCCACTTT.

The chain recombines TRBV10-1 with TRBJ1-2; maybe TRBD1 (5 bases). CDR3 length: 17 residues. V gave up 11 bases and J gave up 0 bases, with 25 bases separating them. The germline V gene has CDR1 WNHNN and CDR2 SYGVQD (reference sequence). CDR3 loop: CAGKNDRERQANYGYTF. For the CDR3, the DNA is TGCGCCGGTAAAAACGACAGAGAACGCCAAGCTAACTATGGCTACACCTTC.

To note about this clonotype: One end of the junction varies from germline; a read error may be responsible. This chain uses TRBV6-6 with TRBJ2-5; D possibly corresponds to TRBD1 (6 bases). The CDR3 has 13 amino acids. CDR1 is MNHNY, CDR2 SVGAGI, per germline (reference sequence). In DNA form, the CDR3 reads TGTGCCAGCAGTCACTCGCAGGGGGAGACCCAGTACTTC. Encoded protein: CASSHSQGETQYF.

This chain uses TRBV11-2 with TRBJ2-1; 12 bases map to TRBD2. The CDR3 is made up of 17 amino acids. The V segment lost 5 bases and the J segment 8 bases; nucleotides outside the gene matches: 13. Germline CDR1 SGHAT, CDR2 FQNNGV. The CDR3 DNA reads TGTGCCAGCAGCCTACCCCCGGGACTAGCGGGTTACGATGAGCAGTTCTTC. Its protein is CASSLPPGLAGYDEQFF.

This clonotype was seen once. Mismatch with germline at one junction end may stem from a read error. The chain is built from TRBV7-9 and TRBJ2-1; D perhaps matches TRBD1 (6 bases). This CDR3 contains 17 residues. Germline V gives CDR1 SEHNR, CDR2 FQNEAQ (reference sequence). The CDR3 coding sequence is TGTGCCAGCAGCTTACCTTATCAGGGGCCTAAAACAAATGAGCCGTTTTTC. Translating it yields CASSLPYQGPKTNEPFF.

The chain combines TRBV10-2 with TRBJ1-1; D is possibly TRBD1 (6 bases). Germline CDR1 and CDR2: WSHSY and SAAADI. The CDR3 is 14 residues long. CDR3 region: CASNSGTRNTEAFF. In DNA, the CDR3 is TGCGCAAGTAATTCAGGGACAAGGAACACTGAAGCTTTCTTT.

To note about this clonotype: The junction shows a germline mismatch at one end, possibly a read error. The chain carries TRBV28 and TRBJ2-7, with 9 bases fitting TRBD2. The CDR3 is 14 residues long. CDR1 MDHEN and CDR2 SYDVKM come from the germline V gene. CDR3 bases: TGTGCCAGCACTTTTCAGCGGGAGGTGAACGAGCACTACTTC. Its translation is CASTFQREVNEHYF.

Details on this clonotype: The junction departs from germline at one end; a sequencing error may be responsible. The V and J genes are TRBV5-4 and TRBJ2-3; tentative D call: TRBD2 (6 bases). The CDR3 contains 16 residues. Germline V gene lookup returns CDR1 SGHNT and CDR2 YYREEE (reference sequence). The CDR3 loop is CASSPPTGTFTDRQYF. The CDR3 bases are TGTGCCAGCAGCCCTCCTACCGGGACTTTTACAGATAGGCAGTATTTT.

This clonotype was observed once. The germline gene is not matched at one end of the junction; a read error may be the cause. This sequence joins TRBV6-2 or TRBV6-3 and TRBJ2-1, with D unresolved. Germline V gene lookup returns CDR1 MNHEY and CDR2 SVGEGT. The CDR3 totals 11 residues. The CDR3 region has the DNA TGTGCCAGCAGTAATCATGCCTCCTTGTTTTTC. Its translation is CASSNHASLFF.

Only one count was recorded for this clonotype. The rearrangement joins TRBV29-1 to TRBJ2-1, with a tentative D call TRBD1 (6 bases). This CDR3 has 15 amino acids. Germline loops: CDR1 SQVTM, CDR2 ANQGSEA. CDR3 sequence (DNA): TGCGACGTTGAAGGGGGTGGGCTAATCGGCTCTGAGCAGTTCTTC. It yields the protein CDVEGGGLIGSEQFF.

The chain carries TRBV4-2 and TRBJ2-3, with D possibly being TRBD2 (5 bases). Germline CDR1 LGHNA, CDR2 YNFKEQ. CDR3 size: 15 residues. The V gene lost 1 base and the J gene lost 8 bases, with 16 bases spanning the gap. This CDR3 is CASSQGKGVTRTQYF. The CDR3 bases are TGTGCCAGCAGCCAAGGGAAGGGAGTGACACGTACGCAGTATTTT.

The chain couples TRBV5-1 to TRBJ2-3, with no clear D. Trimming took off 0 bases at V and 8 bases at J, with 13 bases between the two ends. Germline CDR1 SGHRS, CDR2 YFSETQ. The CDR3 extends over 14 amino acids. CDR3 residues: CASSLGVHIVTQYF. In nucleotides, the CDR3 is TGCGCCAGCAGCTTGGGGGTGCACATAGTTACGCAGTATTTT. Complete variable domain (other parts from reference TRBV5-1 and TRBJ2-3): KAGVTQTPRYLIKTRGQQVTLSCSPISGHRSVSWYQQTPGQGLQFLFEYFSETQRNKGNFPGRFSGRQFSNSRSEMNVSTLELGDSALYLCASSLGVHIVTQYFGPGTRLTVL.

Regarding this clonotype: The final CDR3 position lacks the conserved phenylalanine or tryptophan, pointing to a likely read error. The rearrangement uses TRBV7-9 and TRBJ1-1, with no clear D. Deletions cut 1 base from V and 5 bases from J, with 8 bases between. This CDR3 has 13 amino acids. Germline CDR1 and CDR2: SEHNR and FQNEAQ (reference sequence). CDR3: CASSLGQGTEAFY. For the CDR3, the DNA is TGTGCCAGCAGCTTAGGGCAAGGAACTGAAGCTTTCTAT.

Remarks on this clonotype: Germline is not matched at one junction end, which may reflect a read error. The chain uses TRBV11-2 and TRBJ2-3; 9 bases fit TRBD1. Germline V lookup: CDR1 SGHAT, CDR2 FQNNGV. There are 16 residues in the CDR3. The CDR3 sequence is CTSSLKQGARTDTRYF. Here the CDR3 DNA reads TGTACCAGCAGCCTAAAACAGGGGGCTAGGACAGATACGCGGTATTTT.

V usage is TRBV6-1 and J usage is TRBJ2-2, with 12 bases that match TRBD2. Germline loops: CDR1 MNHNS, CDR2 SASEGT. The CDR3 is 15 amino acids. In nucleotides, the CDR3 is TGTACGAGCAGCGGACTAGCGGGAACGGTCGGGGAGCTGTTTTTT. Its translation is CTSSGLAGTVGELFF.

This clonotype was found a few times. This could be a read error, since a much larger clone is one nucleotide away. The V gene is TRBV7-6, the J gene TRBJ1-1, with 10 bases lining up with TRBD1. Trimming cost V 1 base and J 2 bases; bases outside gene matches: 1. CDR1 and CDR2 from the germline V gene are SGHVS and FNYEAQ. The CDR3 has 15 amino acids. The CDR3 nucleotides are TGTGCCAGCAGCTTAGGGACAGGGGGTAACACTGAAGCTTTCTTT. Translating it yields CASSLGTGGNTEAFF.

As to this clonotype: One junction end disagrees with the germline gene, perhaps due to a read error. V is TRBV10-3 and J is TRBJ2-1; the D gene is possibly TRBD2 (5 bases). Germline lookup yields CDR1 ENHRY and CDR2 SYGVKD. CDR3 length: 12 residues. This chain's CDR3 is CAISESGEEQLF. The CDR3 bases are TGTGCCATCAGTGAGTCGGGAGAAGAGCAGCTCTTC.

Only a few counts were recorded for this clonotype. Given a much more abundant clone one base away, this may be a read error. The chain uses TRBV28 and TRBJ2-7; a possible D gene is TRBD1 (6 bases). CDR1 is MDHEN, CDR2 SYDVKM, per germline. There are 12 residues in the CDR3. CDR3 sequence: CTSSTGPYEQYF. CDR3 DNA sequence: TGTACCAGCAGTACAGGGCCCTACGAGCAGTACTTC.

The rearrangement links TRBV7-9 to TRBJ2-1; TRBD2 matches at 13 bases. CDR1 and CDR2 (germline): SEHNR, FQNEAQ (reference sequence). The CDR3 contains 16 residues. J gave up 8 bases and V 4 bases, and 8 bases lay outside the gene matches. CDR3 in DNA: TGTGCCAGCAGCTCGCCTACTAGCGGGAGGGGAGATGAGCAGTTCTTC. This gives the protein CASSSPTSGRGDEQFF.

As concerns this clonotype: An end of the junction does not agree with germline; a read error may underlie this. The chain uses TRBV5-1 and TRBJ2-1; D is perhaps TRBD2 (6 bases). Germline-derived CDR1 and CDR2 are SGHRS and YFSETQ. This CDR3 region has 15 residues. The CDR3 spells CASSWRLVSFNEQFF. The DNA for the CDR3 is TGCGCCAGCAGCTGGAGACTAGTATCCTTCAATGAGCAGTTCTTC.

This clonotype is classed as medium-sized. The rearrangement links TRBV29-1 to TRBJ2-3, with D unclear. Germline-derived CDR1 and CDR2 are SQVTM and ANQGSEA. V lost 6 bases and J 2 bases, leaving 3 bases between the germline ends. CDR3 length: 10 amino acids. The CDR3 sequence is CSVDTDTQYF. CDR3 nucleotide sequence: TGCAGCGTCGACACAGATACGCAGTATTTT.

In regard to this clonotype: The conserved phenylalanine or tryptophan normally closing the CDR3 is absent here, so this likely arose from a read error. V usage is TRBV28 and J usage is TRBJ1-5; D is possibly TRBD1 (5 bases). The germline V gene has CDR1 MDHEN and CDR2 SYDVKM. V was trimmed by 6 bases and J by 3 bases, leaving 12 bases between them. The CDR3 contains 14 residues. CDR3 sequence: CASSKGEANQPQHI. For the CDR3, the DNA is TGTGCCAGCAGCAAAGGGGAAGCCAATCAGCCCCAGCATATT.

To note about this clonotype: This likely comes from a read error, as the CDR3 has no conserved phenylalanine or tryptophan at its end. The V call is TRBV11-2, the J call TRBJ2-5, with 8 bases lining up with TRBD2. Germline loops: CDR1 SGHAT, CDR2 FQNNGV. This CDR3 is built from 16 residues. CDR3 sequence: CASRQAPGGGKETQYL. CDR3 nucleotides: TGTGCCAGCAGACAAGCTCCTGGCGGGGGGAAAGAAACCCAGTACTTG.

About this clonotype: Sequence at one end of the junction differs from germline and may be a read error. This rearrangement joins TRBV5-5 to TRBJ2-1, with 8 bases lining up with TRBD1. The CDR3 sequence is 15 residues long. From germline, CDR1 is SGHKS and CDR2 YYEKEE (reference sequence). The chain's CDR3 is CASSHGQGSYSEQFF. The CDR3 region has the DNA TGTGCCAGCAGTCATGGACAGGGCTCCTACAGTGAGCAGTTCTTC.

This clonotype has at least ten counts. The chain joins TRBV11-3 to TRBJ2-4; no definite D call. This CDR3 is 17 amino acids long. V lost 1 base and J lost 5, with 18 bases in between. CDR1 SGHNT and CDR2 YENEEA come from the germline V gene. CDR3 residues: CASSLVRGDQWQNIQYF. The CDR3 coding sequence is TGTGCCAGCAGCTTAGTACGTGGGGATCAGTGGCAAAACATTCAGTACTTC.

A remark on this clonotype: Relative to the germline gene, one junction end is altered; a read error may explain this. The CDR3 here is CVSSYGPYSREQFF. The DNA of the CDR3 is TGTGTCAGCAGTTACGGGCCCTATAGCAGGGAACAGTTCTTC. The chain links TRBV6-2 or TRBV6-3 to TRBJ2-1; D is perhaps TRBD1 (5 bases). CDR1 is MNHEY, CDR2 SVGEGT, per germline. The CDR3 extends over 14 amino acids.